The entry that follows covers one T cell receptor beta chain sequence. The CDR3 spans 13 residues. The germline CDR1 and CDR2 sequences are DFQATT and SNEGSKA (reference sequence). The V end lost 3 bases, the J end lost 7 bases, and 12 bases lay between the germline ends. This sample is part of a study of T cells after yellow fever vaccination. One entry per CDR3 protein results from TCRdb running MiXCR on the 5' RACE reads. Counted here are some 420,000 distinct CDR3 sequences, around 20% occurring once; the ten biggest clones make up 18%. The V and J genes are TRBV20-1 and TRBJ1-4, with D perhaps matching TRBD1 (6 bases). This specimen was PBMCs, taken before the yellow fever booster vaccination. The receptor was derived from a man younger than 30 who received the YFV17D yellow fever vaccine. The CDR3: CSASGGRGEKLFF. The CDR3 coding sequence is TGCAGTGCTAGCGGGGGCCGGGGTGAAAAACTGTTTTTT.